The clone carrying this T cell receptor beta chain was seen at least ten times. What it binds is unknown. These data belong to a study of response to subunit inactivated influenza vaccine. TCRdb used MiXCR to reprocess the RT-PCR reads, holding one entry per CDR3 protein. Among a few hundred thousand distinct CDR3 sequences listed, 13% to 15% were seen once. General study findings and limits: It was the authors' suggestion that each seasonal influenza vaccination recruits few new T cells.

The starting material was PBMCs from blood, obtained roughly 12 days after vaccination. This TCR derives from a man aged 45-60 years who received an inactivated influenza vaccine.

CDR3 nucleotides: TGCGCCAGCAGCACCGCACAGGGTCCTTGGGATCAGCAGTACTTC. Protein sequence: CASSTAQGPWDQQYF. The chain couples TRBV5-1 to TRBJ2-7, with D perhaps matching TRBD1 (6 bases). Germline V lookup: CDR1 SGHRS, CDR2 YFSETQ. The CDR3 has 15 amino acids. V was cut by 4 bases and J by 8 bases, with 22 bases left in between.